One sample yielded the 9 T cell receptor beta chains listed below, sequenced in a study of blood T cells in healthy people across ages. Alongside a J-beta primer mix, a sample-barcoded 5' primer served in a second PCR lasting about 7 to 11 cycles. MiXCR, run by TCRdb on the 5' RACE reads, gives a single entry per CDR3 protein. This table has about 800,000 distinct CDR3 sequences, around half appearing once. The sequencing sample was made of blood. The receptors here all came from a man older than 75 in good health.

Here the CDR3 reads CSVEDLLRDYLADTQYF. As DNA, the CDR3 is TGCAGCGTTGAAGACCTGCTCCGGGACTACCTAGCAGATACGCAGTATTTT. V is TRBV29-1 and J is TRBJ2-3, with 7 bases fitting TRBD2. Trimming removed 0 bases from V and 4 bases from J; junction bases left unmatched: 13. Germline-derived CDR1 and CDR2 are SQVTM and ANQGSEA. The CDR3 runs 17 residues.

The V and J genes are TRBV6-4 and TRBJ2-2; D gene uncertain. The CDR3 has 14 residues. The germline V and J ends were trimmed by 2 bases and 6 bases, with 10 bases remaining between them. Germline loops: CDR1 MRHNA, CDR2 SNTAGT. This CDR3 is CASSDISFAGELFF. In DNA, the CDR3 is TGTGCCAGCAGTGACATCAGTTTCGCCGGGGAGCTGTTTTTT.

The chain carries TRBV20-1 and TRBJ2-1, with D hard to call. The length of the CDR3 is 13 residues. Per germline, CDR1 DFQATT and CDR2 SNEGSKA (reference sequence). Between the trimmed V and J ends, which lost 5 bases and 8 bases, there was a span of 16 bases. CDR3 sequence reads: CSAGKMALHEQFF. The CDR3 DNA reads TGCAGTGCTGGGAAAATGGCCCTCCATGAGCAGTTCTTC.

The genes are TRBV25-1 and TRBJ2-7; 9 positions match TRBD1. The CDR3 is made up of 15 amino acids. Germline lookup yields CDR1 MGHDK and CDR2 SYGVNS. Trimming removed 5 bases from V and 4 bases from J; junction bases left unmatched: 9. CDR3: CASSRRDRELYEQYF. CDR3 sequence (DNA): TGTGCCAGCAGTAGGCGGGACAGGGAATTGTACGAGCAGTACTTC.

This clonotype was picked up a small number of times. This sequence joins TRBV20-1 and TRBJ1-2; 7 positions match TRBD1. Looked up from germline, CDR1 is DFQATT and CDR2 is SNEGSKA (reference sequence). The CDR3 is made up of 12 amino acids. With V trimmed by 8 bases and J by 2 bases, 5 bases remained unmatched. CDR3 coding DNA: TGCAGTACCGAGACAGGGAACTATGGCTACACCTTC. Translated: CSTETGNYGYTF.

A few counts support this clonotype. V is TRBV7-3 and J is TRBJ2-7; a weak D match, TRBD2 (5 bases). CDR3 length equals 15 residues. CDR1 is SGHTA and CDR2 is FQGTGA in the germline V gene. Trimming left V 0 bases short and J 5 bases short, with 14 bases between. The CDR3 DNA follows: TGTGCCAGCAGCTTAACGCCCGCAGTGGAGGACGAGCAGTACTTC. This encodes CASSLTPAVEDEQYF.

This clonotype occurred a few times. CDR3 residues: CSASQGANTEAFF. DNA of the CDR3: TGCAGTGCTAGCCAGGGAGCGAACACTGAAGCTTTCTTT. The rearrangement uses TRBV20-1 and TRBJ1-1, with a tentative D call TRBD1 (5 bases). The V end lost 3 bases, the J end lost 1 base, and 9 bases lay between the germline ends. The germline gives CDR1 DFQATT, CDR2 SNEGSKA (reference sequence). The CDR3 loop spans 13 amino acids.

The chain carries TRBV25-1 and TRBJ2-1; 8 positions match TRBD2. V lost 5 bases to trimming and J lost 10 bases; unmatched junction nucleotides: 16. Germline CDR1 and CDR2: MGHDK and SYGVNS. This CDR3 region has 16 residues. CDR3 sequence reads: CASSLNPSGSSYEQFF. As DNA, the CDR3 is TGTGCCAGCAGTTTAAACCCCAGCGGGAGCTCCTACGAGCAGTTCTTC.

The chain has TRBV5-1 and TRBJ2-7; TRBD2 matches at 8 bases. This CDR3 is built from 15 residues. V gave up 3 bases and J gave up 3 bases; unmatched junction bases: 8. Germline CDR1 SGHRS, CDR2 YFSETQ. The CDR3 protein is CASSSDGTRDYEQYF. The CDR3 DNA is TGCGCCAGCAGCTCAGACGGGACTAGGGACTACGAGCAGTACTTC.